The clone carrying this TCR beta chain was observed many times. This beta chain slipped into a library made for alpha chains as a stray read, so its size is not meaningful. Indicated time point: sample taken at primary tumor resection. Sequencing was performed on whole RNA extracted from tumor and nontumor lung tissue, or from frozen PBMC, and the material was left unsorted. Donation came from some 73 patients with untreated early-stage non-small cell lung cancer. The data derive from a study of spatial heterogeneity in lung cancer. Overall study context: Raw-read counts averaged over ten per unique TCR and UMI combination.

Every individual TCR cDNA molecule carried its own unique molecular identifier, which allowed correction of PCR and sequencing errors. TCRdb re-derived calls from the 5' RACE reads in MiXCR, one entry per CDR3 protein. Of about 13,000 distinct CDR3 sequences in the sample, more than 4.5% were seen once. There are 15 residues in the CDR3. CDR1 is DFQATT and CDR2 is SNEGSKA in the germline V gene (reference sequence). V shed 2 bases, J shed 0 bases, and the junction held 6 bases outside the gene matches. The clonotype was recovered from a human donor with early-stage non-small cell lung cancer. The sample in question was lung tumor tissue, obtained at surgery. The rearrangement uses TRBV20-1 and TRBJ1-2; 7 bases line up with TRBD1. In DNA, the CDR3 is TGCAGTGCTAGACCCGGGACAGCCTCTAACTATGGCTACACCTTC. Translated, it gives CSARPGTASNYGYTF.